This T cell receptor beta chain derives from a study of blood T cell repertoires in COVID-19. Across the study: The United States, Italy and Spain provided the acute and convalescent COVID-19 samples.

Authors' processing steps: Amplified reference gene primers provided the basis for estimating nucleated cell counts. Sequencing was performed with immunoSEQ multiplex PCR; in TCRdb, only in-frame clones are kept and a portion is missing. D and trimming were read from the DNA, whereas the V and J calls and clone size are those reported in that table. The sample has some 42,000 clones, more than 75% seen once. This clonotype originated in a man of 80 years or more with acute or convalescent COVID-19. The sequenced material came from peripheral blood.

The CDR3, as DNA: TGTGCCAGCAGTCCGGGCACAGGTAATTCACCCCTCCACTTT. Its translation: CASSPGTGNSPLHF. The V and J genes are TRBV27 and TRBJ1-6, with a possible D match to TRBD1 (5 bases). The germline V gene has CDR1 MNHEY and CDR2 SMNVEV (reference sequence). The V and J ends lost 5 bases and 6 bases respectively, with 11 bases between them. The CDR3 runs 14 residues.